What follows describes a single T cell receptor (beta chain). Antigen specificity is unknown. TCRdb's copy holds only in-frame clones and misses some; the assay was immunoSEQ multiplex PCR. This sample carries some 130,000 clones, just over 85% of them seen once, and the ten largest clones take roughly 20%. The sample comes from a study of T cell responses to AZD1222 COVID-19 vaccine. Findings of the study overall: Receipt of two AZD1222 doses was followed by a rise in Spike-specific TCR breadth and depth. Reports indicate that nearly half of spike-specific TCRs are directed at unmutated variant regions. Just a handful of AZD1222 recipients were seropositive at baseline. The donor cohort was predominantly white British with a female majority, and clonal diversity may have been underestimated.

The sequencing here drew on peripheral blood, taken on day 0 of MenACWY control vaccination. The TCR was taken from an adult in good health.

Here the CDR3 reads CASSSPGTGRYYNEQFF. The CDR3 nucleotides read TGTGCCAGCAGCAGTCCCGGGACAGGGAGGTACTACAATGAGCAGTTCTTC. The chain uses TRBV21-1 and TRBJ2-1; no DNA check was done on the table's D call, TRBD1. TRBV21-1 is annotated as a pseudogene. This CDR3 contains 17 residues.